A selection of T cell receptor beta chains follows, all from one sample in a study of T cell clones after liver transplantation. Repertoires were generated with immunoSEQ multiplex PCR, while TCRdb's copy carries only in-frame clones and drops some. The sample has around 71,000 clones; roughly 80% are singletons. The source material was CD4+ T cells from blood, sampled 12 months after liver transplant. The receptors were sampled from a human patient who received a liver transplant. Some T cells could come from the graft donor. Each CDR3 is given with its conserved first and last residue. The D gene is left open where the match is weak. Clone size is given for some rows only: seen once, a few or many times, or a class if the clone is expanded.

>-|TRBJ2-3|-|TRBV5-8
TGTGCCAGCAGCTTCCTAGCGCAAGATACGCAGTATTTT
CASSFLAQDTQYF
>TRBD1|TRBJ1-5|-|TRBV19
TGTGCCAGTAGGGGACAGGGTGGTAGCAATCAGCCCCAGCATTTT
CASRGQGGSNQPQHF
>TRBD1|TRBJ1-4|-|TRBV28
TGTGCCAGCAGTTTTTGGACAGGGAACGAAAAACTGTTTTTT
CASSFWTGNEKLFF
>-|TRBJ2-1|-|TRBV5-1
TGCGCCAGCAGCTTGGAGGGCGGGGCTGAGCAGTTCTTC
CASSLEGGAEQFF
>-|TRBJ1-2|-|TRBV28
TGTGCCAGCAACTCAGCCCCATATGGCTACACCTTC
CASNSAPYGYTF
>-|TRBJ1-2|-|TRBV5-6
-
CASSFGDGLQGRDGYTF
>TRBD2|TRBJ2-7|-|TRBV5-1
TGCGCCAGCAGCGGCGCTAGCGGGAGTTACTACGAGCAGTACTTC
CASSGASGSYYEQYF
>TRBD1|TRBJ2-5|-|TRBV5-1
TGCGCCAGCAGCTTTGCAGACAGGGGCCAAGAGACCCAGTACTTC
CASSFADRGQETQYF
>-|TRBJ2-4|-|TRBV6-6
TGTGCCAGCAGGGATAATCCTTACATTCAGTACTTC
CASRDNPYIQYF
>-|TRBJ2-3|-|TRBV9
TGTGCCAGCAGCGTAGTTGGGGACGGCACAGATACGCAGTATTTT
CASSVVGDGTDTQYF
>-|TRBJ2-1|-|TRBV11-2
TGTGCCAGCAGCTTAGCGGGGACCAATGAGCAGTTCTTC
CASSLAGTNEQFF
>-|TRBJ1-1|-|TRBV9
TGTGCCAGCAGCGTAGGACAGCGAAGGACTGAAGCTTTCTTT
CASSVGQRRTEAFF
>-|TRBJ1-2|once|TRBV19
TGTGCCAGTAGTGGCAGAAACCTTGTCTTTGGCTACACCTTC
CASSGRNLVFGYTF
>TRBD2|TRBJ2-5|-|TRBV30
TGTGCCTGGCTGGCCCCAGGCGGGAGAGAGACCCAGTACTTC
CAWLAPGGRETQYF
>-|TRBJ1-5|once|TRBV7-9
TGTGCCAGCAGCTCTCTCAATCAGCCCCAGCATTTT
CASSSLNQPQHF
>-|TRBJ1-3|few|TRBV4-1
TGCGCCAGCAGTCAGAGGGGGACCATATATTTT
CASSQRGTIYF
>-|TRBJ2-2|-|TRBV27
TGTGCCAGCACCGAGGGGGGGCTACTGAACACCGGGGAGCTGTTTTTT
CASTEGGLLNTGELFF
>TRBD1|TRBJ1-1|-|TRBV6-6
TGTGCCAGCAGTACTACAGGGGAGAGGAACACTGAAGCTTTCTTT
CASSTTGERNTEAFF
>TRBD1|TRBJ2-7|few|TRBV19
TGTGCCAGTAGCGACAGGGCATCGAGCTACGAGCAGTACTTC
CASSDRASSYEQYF
>-|TRBJ2-3|-|TRBV5-1
TGCGCCAGCAGCTATGGGCAGGGAGAAGATACGCAGTATTTT
CASSYGQGEDTQYF
>TRBD1|TRBJ2-1|-|TRBV7-2
TGTGCCAGCAGCGTTAACCGGGACAGGGGGCAGTTCTTC
CASSVNRDRGQFF
>TRBD1|TRBJ2-7|-|TRBV19
TGTGCCAGTAGTCCCTCGACAGGGGGGTTGTACGAGCAGTACTTC
CASSPSTGGLYEQYF
>-|TRBJ1-1|-|TRBV5-1
TGCGCCAGCAGCTTCGGGGGGGCTTTGAACACTGAAGCTTTCTTT
CASSFGGALNTEAFF
>-|TRBJ2-3|-|TRBV27
TGTGCCAGCAGTTTTAAGCTATCAGATACGCAGTATTTT
CASSFKLSDTQYF
>-|TRBJ1-1|-|TRBV28
TGTGCCAGCAGTTTGTTGAACACTGAAGCTTTCTTT
CASSLLNTEAFF
>-|TRBJ2-5|-|TRBV18
TGTGCCAGCTCACCTGGGACGGACCAAGAGACCCAGTACTTC
CASSPGTDQETQYF
>TRBD1|TRBJ1-4|-|TRBV7-8
TGTGCCAGCAGTCAACCACGCATACCGGGACAGGGGGAAAAACTGTTTTTT
CASSQPRIPGQGEKLFF
>-|TRBJ1-1|-|TRBV19
TGTGCCAGTAGTAGCAACACTGAAGCTTTCTTT
CASSSNTEAFF
>-|TRBJ1-1|once|TRBV18
TGTGCCAGCTCACTTTTGCAGGGAGGAACGAACACTGAAGCTTTCTTT
CASSLLQGGTNTEAFF
>-|TRBJ2-2|-|TRBV5-1
TGCGCCAGCAGCCCTGGGGAGTTTGCGGGTACCGGGGAGCTGTTTTTT
CASSPGEFAGTGELFF
>TRBD2|TRBJ2-7|-|TRBV14
TGTGCCAGCAGCCAAGTCTATGGGACTAGCAGCGAGCAGTACTTC
CASSQVYGTSSEQYF
>TRBD1|TRBJ1-5|few|TRBV2
TGTGCCAGCAGTCCGGGGACAGGAGGACAGCCCCAGCATTTT
CASSPGTGGQPQHF
>-|TRBJ1-4|-|TRBV7-2
TGTGCCAGCAGCTTAGGGGTAGCAGCTGCAACTAATGAAAAACTGTTTTTT
CASSLGVAAATNEKLFF
>TRBD1|TRBJ2-5|few|TRBV5-1
TGCGCCAGCAGCTTGCAGGGGGCAGGGTACCAAGAGACCCAGTACTTC
CASSLQGAGYQETQYF
>-|TRBJ1-2|-|TRBV11-2
TGTGCCAGCAGCTCCAGGGACCCTAACTATGGCTACACCTTC
CASSSRDPNYGYTF
>-|TRBJ2-4|-|TRBV15
TGTGCCACCAGCAGAGATCTTAGGGCAAACATTCAGTACTTC
CATSRDLRANIQYF
>-|TRBJ1-2|few|TRBV27
TGTGCCAGCAGTTTAGGACCCCCGAGGAGCTATGGCTACACCTTC
CASSLGPPRSYGYTF
>TRBD2|TRBJ2-7|-|TRBV18
TGTGCCAGCTCACCAGGACTAGCGGGAGACGCCGAGCAGTACTTC
CASSPGLAGDAEQYF
>-|TRBJ1-5|-|TRBV5-1
TGCGCCAGCAGCTTGGTTGTCGGGCCGGATCAGCCCCAGCATTTT
CASSLVVGPDQPQHF
>TRBD2|TRBJ2-1|-|TRBV5-1
TGCGCCAGCAGCTCAAGCGGGAGGGAAAACAATGAGCAGTTCTTC
CASSSSGRENNEQFF
>TRBD1|TRBJ2-7|-|TRBV18
TGTGCCAGCTCACCCGGACAGGGGACCTACGAGCAGTACTTC
CASSPGQGTYEQYF
>-|TRBJ2-1|-|TRBV5-1
TGCGCCAGCAGCGCTGACACATACAATGAGCAGTTCTTC
CASSADTYNEQFF
>-|TRBJ1-2|-|TRBV28
TGTGCCAGCAGTTTATTCCCGCGCAGGGTAGGGGATGGCTACACCTTC
CASSLFPRRVGDGYTF
>-|TRBJ1-1|few|TRBV29-1
TGCAGCACTTACAGGGATTCCGCACCCGAAGCTTTCTTT
CSTYRDSAPEAFF
>TRBD1|TRBJ2-7|-|TRBV2
TGTGCCAGCAGACCTAAGACAGGGGACTACGAGCAGTACTTC
CASRPKTGDYEQYF
>TRBD1|TRBJ2-7|-|TRBV11-3
TGTGCCAGCAGAACTGGGACAGGGGGCCTTCCGAGCTCCTACGAGCAGTACTTC
CASRTGTGGLPSSYEQYF